The 17 T cell receptor beta chains below were found in one sample sequenced in a study of shared clonotypes between healthy human individuals. Sequenced by immunoSEQ multiplex PCR; TCRdb stores in-frame clones only, minus some. The repertoire holds under 850,000 clones, with 72% as singletons. The specimen sequenced was memory CD4+ T cells sorted from blood. Subset here: CD45RA-negative fraction. The receptors originated from a woman in her thirties in good health.

This chain uses TRBV4-2 with TRBJ2-1; 12 bases match TRBD2. Unmatched junction bases numbered 6, after V lost 1 base and J lost 8 bases. Looked up from germline, CDR1 is LGHNA and CDR2 is YNFKEQ. The CDR3 is made up of 16 amino acids. The CDR3 protein is CASSQVGLAGMDEQFF. The CDR3 DNA sequence: TGTGCCAGCAGCCAAGTTGGACTAGCGGGAATGGATGAGCAGTTCTTC.

The chain has TRBV18 and TRBJ1-4; 9 bases are shared with TRBD1. Trimming removed 3 bases from V and 7 bases from J; junction bases left unmatched: 6. This CDR3 region has 15 residues. Germline CDR1 KGHSH, CDR2 LQKENI. In DNA form, the CDR3 reads TGTGCCAGCTCACCTAAACAGGGGGCCCGTGAAAAACTGTTTTTT. Protein product: CASSPKQGAREKLFF.

As concerns this clone: Other DNA sequences in the sample encode the same CDR3. The chain links TRBV28 to TRBJ2-5; D uncertain. The CDR3 covers 11 residues. Trimming removed 3 bases at V and 5 bases at J, with 4 bases between. Germline-derived CDR1 and CDR2 are MDHEN and SYDVKM. The CDR3 DNA follows: TGTGCCAGCAGTTTTAGTGAGACCCAGTACTTC. Its translation: CASSFSETQYF.

The chain has TRBV7-9 and TRBJ2-2, with TRBD2 matching 11 bases. This CDR3 comprises 17 residues. Trimming removed 5 bases from V and 1 base from J; junction bases left unmatched: 6. In germline, CDR1 is SEHNR, CDR2 FQNEAQ (reference sequence). The CDR3 sequence is CASSQLAGAWNTGELFF. For the CDR3, the DNA is TGTGCCAGCAGCCAACTAGCGGGAGCTTGGAACACCGGGGAGCTGTTTTTT.

The chain links TRBV15 to TRBJ2-7; 9 nucleotides match TRBD2. V was clipped by 0 bases and J by 0 bases; unmatched bases: 9. CDR3 length: 18 residues. Germline loops: CDR1 LNHNV, CDR2 YYDKDF (reference sequence). The CDR3 reads CATSRDGGSGRFSYEQYF. Here the CDR3 DNA reads TGTGCCACCAGCAGAGATGGTGGTAGCGGGAGATTCTCCTACGAGCAGTACTTC.

This chain connects TRBV6-1 to TRBJ1-5; D uncertain. The germline V and J ends were trimmed by 8 bases and 0 bases, with 14 bases remaining between them. This CDR3 has 15 residues. Germline lookup yields CDR1 MNHNS and CDR2 SASEGT. CDR3 loop: CASARGDVSNQPQHF. The CDR3 nucleotides read TGTGCCAGCGCCCGAGGAGACGTTAGCAATCAGCCCCAGCATTTT.

As concerns this clone: This likely stems from a read error, as it lies one base from a far larger clone. The identical CDR3 is also encoded by other nucleotide sequences in the sample. The chain is built from TRBV7-2 and TRBJ2-7; no clear D. CDR3 length: 12 residues. CDR1 and CDR2 from the germline V gene are SGHTA and FQGNSA. Trimming shortened V by 4 bases and J by 0 bases, and 4 bases separated the two germline ends. This CDR3 is CASSSSSYEQYF. The CDR3 nucleotides read TGTGCCAGCAGCTCGAGCTCCTACGAGCAGTACTTC. The entire variable domain, with the rest obtained from reference TRBV7-2 and TRBJ2-7, is as follows: GAGVSQSPSNKVTEKGKDVELRCDPISGHTALYWYRQSLGQGLEFLIYFQGNSAPDKSGLPSDRFSAERTGGSVSTLTIQRTQQEDSAVYLCASSSSSYEQYFGPGTRLTVT.

The chain joins TRBV2 to TRBJ2-7; a weak D match, TRBD1 (6 bases). V was cut by 5 bases and J by 0 bases, with 14 bases left in between. Germline V gene lookup returns CDR1 SNHLY and CDR2 FYNNEI. CDR3 length: 15 residues. CDR3 residues: CASSPAGRGSYEQYF. The CDR3 DNA is TGTGCCAGCAGTCCCGCGGGCAGGGGCTCCTACGAGCAGTACTTC.

This clone was detected a few times. This chain uses TRBV5-4 with TRBJ1-2, with D possibly being TRBD1 (5 bases). The CDR3 contains 13 residues. CDR1 SGHNT and CDR2 YYREEE come from the germline V gene (reference sequence). Trimming took 4 bases from V and 3 from J, leaving 10 bases between them. CDR3 protein: CASSIQDYYGYTF. The CDR3 coding sequence is TGTGCCAGCAGCATACAGGATTACTATGGCTACACCTTC. The full variable domain, with the rest looked up from reference TRBV5-4 and TRBJ1-2, is ETGVTQSPTHLIKTRGQQVTLRCSSQSGHNTVSWYQQALGQGPQFIFQYYREEENGRGNFPPRFSGLQFPNYSSELNVNALELDDSALYLCASSIQDYYGYTFGSGTRLTVV.

This chain connects TRBV7-9 to TRBJ1-2, with D possibly TRBD1 on 5 matching bases. Trimming removed 5 bases at V and 4 bases at J, with 20 bases between. The CDR3 contains 16 residues. Germline-derived CDR1 and CDR2 are SEHNR and FQNEAQ (reference sequence). In DNA form, the CDR3 reads TGTGCCAGCAGCCCAGGGTCTCCTCCCTTCGGCTATGGCTACACCTTC. Protein sequence: CASSPGSPPFGYGYTF.

The chain uses TRBV29-1 and TRBJ1-1, with 8 bases identical to TRBD1. Germline CDR1 and CDR2: SQVTM and ANQGSEA. V dropped 6 bases and J dropped 6; count of bases not matched to a gene: 12. CDR3 length: 14 amino acids. CDR3 loop: CSVDKTGDWAEAFF. CDR3 sequence (DNA): TGCAGCGTGGATAAGACAGGGGATTGGGCTGAAGCTTTCTTT.

This rearrangement joins TRBV25-1 to TRBJ2-5, with D possibly matching TRBD2 (5 bases). Trimming stripped 1 base from V and 4 bases from J, with 16 bases between. The CDR3 consists of 16 residues. Germline CDR1 reads MGHDK; CDR2 reads SYGVNS. CDR3 sequence reads: CASSESLTSFGETQYF. In DNA, the CDR3 is TGTGCCAGCAGTGAATCCTTAACTAGTTTCGGAGAGACCCAGTACTTC.

The chain uses TRBV6-6 and TRBJ2-7, with 12 bases lining up with TRBD2. The germline CDR1 and CDR2 sequences are MNHNY and SVGAGI (reference sequence). The V and J ends lost 1 base and 4 bases, in that order; junction bases with no gene match: 5. This CDR3 is 16 amino acids long. The CDR3 loop reads CASSYLGTSGFYEQYF. CDR3 nucleotides: TGTGCCAGCAGTTACTTGGGGACTAGCGGGTTTTACGAGCAGTACTTC.

A few counts support this clone. The rearrangement uses TRBV6-5 and TRBJ2-1; 8 nucleotides match TRBD2. CDR1 and CDR2 from the germline V gene are MNHEY and SVGAGI. The CDR3 has 13 amino acids. The trim removed 2 bases at V and 12 bases at J, leaving 6 bases unmatched. The CDR3 region is CASSYGREGVQFF. The CDR3 DNA reads TGTGCCAGCAGTTACGGACGGGAGGGGGTGCAGTTCTTC.

The chain combines TRBV5-1 with TRBJ1-1; D gene unclear. Germline CDR1 and CDR2: SGHRS and YFSETQ. V was pared by 2 bases and J by 0 bases, with 2 bases between. The CDR3 spans 12 residues. The CDR3 spells CASSFMNTEAFF. The CDR3, as DNA: TGCGCCAGCAGCTTTATGAACACTGAAGCTTTCTTT.

This sequence joins TRBV28 and TRBJ2-7; D tentatively fits TRBD1 or TRBD2 (5 bases each). This CDR3 has 12 residues. The germline gives CDR1 MDHEN, CDR2 SYDVKM. The V and J ends lost 8 bases and 2 bases respectively, with 10 bases between them. As DNA, the CDR3 is TGTGCCAGCGCCCCGGGGCCCTACGAGCAGTACTTC. This translates into CASAPGPYEQYF.

This clone is a singleton in its sample. V gene TRBV2 combines with J gene TRBJ1-5; TRBD1 is a possible D gene (5 bases). The CDR3 totals 14 residues. Trimming removed 5 bases from V and 5 bases from J, with 13 bases in between. CDR1 is SNHLY and CDR2 is FYNNEI in the germline V gene. In nucleotides, the CDR3 is TGTGCCAGCAGTCCCAGGGTCGGGGATCAGCCCCAGCATTTT. Protein sequence: CASSPRVGDQPQHF.